Listed here is a single T cell receptor (beta chain). This sample is drawn from a study of blood T cell repertoires in COVID-19. At the level of the study: Some COVID-19 samples were acute and others convalescent; all came from the United States, Italy and Spain.

The V and J ends lost 1 base and 3 bases respectively, with 4 bases between them. This CDR3 has 13 amino acids. The Seattle patients joined while their infection was active and were tracked longitudinally afterward. Original processing methods: Using reference gene primer amplification, nucleated cell counts were estimated. The method was immunoSEQ multiplex PCR; TCRdb's version includes in-frame clones alone and lacks a portion of them. V, J and clone size are those of that table, while D and trimming were read from the DNA. The data hold around 50,000 clones, with roughly 87% observed a single time.

The genes are TRBV12-3 or TRBV12-4 and TRBJ2-1; the D is unclear. The source material was peripheral blood. The source is a woman aged 80 or older with COVID-19, enrolled during active disease. The CDR3, as DNA: TGTGCCAGCAGTTTAGGGAGCTACAATGAGCAGTTCTTC. Its translation is CASSLGSYNEQFF.